This TCR beta chain stems from a study of CD8+CD57+ T cells in acquired aplastic anemia listed by TCRdb under 2018. Broadly, across the study: On average, sorted CD4+ and CD8+ cells yielded around 3.5 ug of extracted DNA, with a range of roughly 0.17 to 27.4 ug. A CD8+CD57+ expansion meant a frequency higher than the mean frequency seen in healthy subjects.

What the authors observed across the whole study: CD8+ Simpson's diversity did not differ significantly between patients and healthy controls (P=0.060). Roughly 30 CD8+ CDR3 sequences were shared between patients and controls but appeared highly expressed in patients and within their immunodominant clones.

V is pruned by 4 bases and J by 6 bases, leaving 8 bases of the junction without a gene match. Its CDR3 holds 15 amino acids, cysteine through phenylalanine. Kept here is only the CDR3 DNA, which spans 45 bases and is read in frame from base 1. For CDR1 and CDR2, the germline V gene lists KGHDR and SFDVKD. The patients picked for sequencing were ones in whom flow cytometry had shown an expansion of CD8+CD57+ cells. Every patient had a diagnosis of severe acquired aplastic anemia based on International Study of Aplastic Anemia and Agranulocytosis and Camitta criteria. Patients had received no therapy at the time of blood sampling. TCR repertoires of sorted CD4+ and CD8+ blood T cells from severe aplastic anemia patients and healthy subjects were deep-sequenced in the study. Patients were enrolled under clinicaltrials.gov protocols 00001620, 01623167, 00001397, 00071045, 00081523 and 00961064 in the USA. Ficoll-Paque density gradient centrifugation was used to isolate peripheral blood mononuclear cells. Before DNA extraction, CD4+ and CD8+ T cells were sorted by FACS or by magnetic beads.

Genomic DNA served as template for TCR beta VDJ combination and CDR3 sequence profiling. An Illumina HiSeq 2000 was the platform used for TCR repertoire sequencing. As for the authors' bioinformatics: Repertoires were assessed using TRBV/TRBJ rearrangement plots, CDR3 size and DJ length profiles, and Simpson's diversity index. The most abundant DNA sequence in the deep sequencing data was defined as the immunodominant clone. CDR3 amino acid sequences were screened for sharing across subjects and were compared with published repertoires and the VDJdb database. The public reads were reanalyzed by TCRdb: fastp trimming at Q25, MiXCR alignment, in-frame beta chains only. Every distinct CDR3 protein forms one entry, paired with its most common genes and DNA. In this record, the V and J calls reflect TCRdb's handling and not the investigators' own analysis. This sample has 250,000 to 350,000 distinct CDR3 sequences in its table, and around three fifths of those were observed once. The ten largest account for approximately 1.3% of the sample.

Comments on this clonotype: The antigen it binds to is not known. Qualities for individual bases were not recorded, and no much larger clone is one base off.

The sample was sorted CD4+, CD8+, or CD8+CD57+ T cells (not recorded which) from PBMCs. The chain joins TRBV24-1 to TRBJ1-2; a stretch of 9 junction bases matches TRBD1. The TCR originated in a human donor with aplastic anemia. This receptor carries the CDR3 CATSDSQGALDGYTF. The DNA sequence is given as TGTGCCACCAGTGACTCACAGGGGGCTTTGGATGGCTACACCTTC.